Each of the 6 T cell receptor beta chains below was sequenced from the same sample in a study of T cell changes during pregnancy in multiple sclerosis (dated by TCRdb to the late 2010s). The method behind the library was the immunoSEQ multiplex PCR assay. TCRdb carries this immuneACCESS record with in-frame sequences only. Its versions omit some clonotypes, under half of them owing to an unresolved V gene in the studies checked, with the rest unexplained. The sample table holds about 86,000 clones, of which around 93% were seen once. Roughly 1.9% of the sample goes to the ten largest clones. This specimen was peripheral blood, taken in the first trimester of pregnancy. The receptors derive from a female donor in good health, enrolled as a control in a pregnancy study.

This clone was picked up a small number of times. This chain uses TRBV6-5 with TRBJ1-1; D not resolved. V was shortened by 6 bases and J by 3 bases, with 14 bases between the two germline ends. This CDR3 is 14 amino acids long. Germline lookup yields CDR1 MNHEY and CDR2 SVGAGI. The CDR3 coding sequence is TGTGCCAGCAGCCACTCCGAGGTGGACACTGAAGCTTTCTTT. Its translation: CASSHSEVDTEAFF.

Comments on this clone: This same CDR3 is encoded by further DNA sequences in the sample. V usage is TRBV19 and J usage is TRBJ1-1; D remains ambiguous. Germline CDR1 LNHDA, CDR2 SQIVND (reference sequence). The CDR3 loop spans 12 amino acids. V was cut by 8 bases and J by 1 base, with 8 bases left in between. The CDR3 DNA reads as TGTGCCAGTTCACGAGGGAACACTGAAGCTTTCTTT. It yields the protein CASSRGNTEAFF.

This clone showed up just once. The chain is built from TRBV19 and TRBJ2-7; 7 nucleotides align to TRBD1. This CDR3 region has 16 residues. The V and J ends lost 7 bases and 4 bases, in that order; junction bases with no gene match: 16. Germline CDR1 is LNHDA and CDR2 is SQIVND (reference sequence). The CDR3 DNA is TGTGCCAGTACCCTATCCCGGGACAGAAGCTTGTACGAGCAGTACTTC. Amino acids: CASTLSRDRSLYEQYF.

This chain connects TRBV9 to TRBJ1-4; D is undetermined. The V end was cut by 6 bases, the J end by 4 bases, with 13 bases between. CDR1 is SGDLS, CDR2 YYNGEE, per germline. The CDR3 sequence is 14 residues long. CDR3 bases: TGTGCCAGCACCACGACTGCCTTTAATGAAAAACTGTTTTTT. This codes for CASTTTAFNEKLFF. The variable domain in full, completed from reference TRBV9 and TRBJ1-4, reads DSGVTQTPKHLITATGQRVTLRCSPRSGDLSVYWYQQSLDQGLQFLIQYYNGEERAKGNILERFSAQQFPDLHSELNLSSLELGDSALYFCASTTTAFNEKLFFGSGTQLSVL.

The CDR3 DNA follows: TGTGCCAGCAGCCCTGACAGGGACGAGCAGTACTTC. Translation: CASSPDRDEQYF. The chain recombines TRBV9 with TRBJ2-7; 7 bases are shared with TRBD1. Germline lookup yields CDR1 SGDLS and CDR2 YYNGEE. V lost 4 bases, J lost 5 bases, and 3 bases stayed unmatched. CDR3 length: 12 amino acids.

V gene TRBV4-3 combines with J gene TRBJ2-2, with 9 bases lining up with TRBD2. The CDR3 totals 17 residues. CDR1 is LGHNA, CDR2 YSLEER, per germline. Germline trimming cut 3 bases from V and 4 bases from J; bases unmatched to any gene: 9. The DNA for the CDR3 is TGCGCCAGCAGCCAGGGGGGCGGGGGGGCCATCACCGGGGAGCTGTTTTTT. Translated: CASSQGGGGAITGELFF.